This T cell receptor (beta chain) was identified in a study of cytomegalovirus exposure and HLA in healthy donors. Primers for the PCR totalled 60 Vbeta and 13 Jbeta. Here immunoSEQ multiplex PCR was the method, and the copy in TCRdb shows in-frame clones only, minus some. Among 150,000 or so clones listed, 80% were seen once. The germline V gene has CDR1 WSHSY and CDR2 SAAADI. V was clipped by 8 bases and J by 10 bases, with 18 bases between them. This CDR3 comprises 13 residues. Study-wide results and caveats: By HLA locus, TCR association rates varied in a later analysis, with DRB1 showing the most and HLA-C the fewest. What a later analysis reportedly showed was that an Asian-associated ancestry cluster had fewer N-insertions than the approximately 720-donor mean.

Comments on this clone: The antigen is not known.

The TCR originated in a woman aged 50 to 60 in good health and CMV-seropositive. The sequenced sample consisted of PBMCs. The V gene is TRBV10-2, the J gene TRBJ2-1, with D possibly TRBD2 on 6 matching bases. CDR3 DNA: TGCGCCAGCGTGGACTACCTCGCAAGGGAGCAGTTCTTC. Translating gives CASVDYLAREQFF.